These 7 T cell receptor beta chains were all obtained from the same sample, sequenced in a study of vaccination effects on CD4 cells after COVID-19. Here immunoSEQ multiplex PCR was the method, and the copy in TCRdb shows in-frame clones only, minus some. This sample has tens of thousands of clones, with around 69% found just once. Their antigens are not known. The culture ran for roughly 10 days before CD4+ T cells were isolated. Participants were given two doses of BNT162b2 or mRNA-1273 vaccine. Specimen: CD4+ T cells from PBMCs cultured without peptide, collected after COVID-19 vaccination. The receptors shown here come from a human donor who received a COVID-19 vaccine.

The CDR3 is CASPWLAGGPSTDTQYF. The CDR3 DNA sequence: TGTGCCAGCCCTTGGCTAGCGGGGGGACCTAGCACAGATACGCAGTATTTT. J is TRBJ2-3 and V is TRBV5-8; TRBD2 matches at 11 bases. Germline trimming cut 7 bases from V and 0 bases from J; bases unmatched to any gene: 10. This CDR3 has 17 amino acids. Germline values: CDR1 SGHTS, CDR2 YDEGEE.

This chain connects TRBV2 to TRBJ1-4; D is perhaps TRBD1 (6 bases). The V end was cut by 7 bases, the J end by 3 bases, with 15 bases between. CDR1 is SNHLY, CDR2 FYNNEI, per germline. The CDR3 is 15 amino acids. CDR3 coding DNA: TGTGCCAGCATCCGGCAGGGGTTAGCTAATGAAAAACTGTTTTTT. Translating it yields CASIRQGLANEKLFF. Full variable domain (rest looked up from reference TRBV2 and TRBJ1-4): EPEVTQTPSHQVTQMGQEVILRCVPISNHLYFYWYRQILGQKVEFLVSFYNNEISEKSEIFDDQFSVERPDGSNFTLKIRSTKLEDSAMYFCASIRQGLANEKLFFGSGTQLSVL.

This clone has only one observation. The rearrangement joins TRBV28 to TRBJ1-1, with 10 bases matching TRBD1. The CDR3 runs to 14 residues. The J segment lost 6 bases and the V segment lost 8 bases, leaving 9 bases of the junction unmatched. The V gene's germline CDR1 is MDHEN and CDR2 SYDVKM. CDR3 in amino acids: CASGTGARSPEAFF. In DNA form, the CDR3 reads TGTGCCAGCGGGACAGGGGCGAGGAGCCCTGAAGCTTTCTTT.

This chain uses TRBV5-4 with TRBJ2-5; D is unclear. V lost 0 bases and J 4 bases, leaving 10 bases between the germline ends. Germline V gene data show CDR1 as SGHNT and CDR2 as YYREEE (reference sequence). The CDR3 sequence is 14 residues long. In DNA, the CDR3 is TGTGCCAGCAGCTTGGGGTTGGCCCTAGAGACCCAGTACTTC. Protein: CASSLGLALETQYF.

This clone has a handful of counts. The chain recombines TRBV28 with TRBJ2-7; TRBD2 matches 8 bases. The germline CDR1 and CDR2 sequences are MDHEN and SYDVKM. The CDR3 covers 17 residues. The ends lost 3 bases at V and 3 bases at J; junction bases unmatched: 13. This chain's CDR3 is CASSFGPGGRRVYEQYV. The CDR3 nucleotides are TGTGCCAGCAGTTTTGGGCCGGGGGGGCGCCGGGTCTACGAGCAGTACGTC.

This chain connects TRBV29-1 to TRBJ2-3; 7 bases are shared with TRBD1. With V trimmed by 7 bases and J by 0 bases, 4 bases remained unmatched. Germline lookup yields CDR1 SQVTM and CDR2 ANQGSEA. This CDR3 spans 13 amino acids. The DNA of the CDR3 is TGCAGCGGGAAGACAGGGAGCACAGATACGCAGTATTTT. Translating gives CSGKTGSTDTQYF.

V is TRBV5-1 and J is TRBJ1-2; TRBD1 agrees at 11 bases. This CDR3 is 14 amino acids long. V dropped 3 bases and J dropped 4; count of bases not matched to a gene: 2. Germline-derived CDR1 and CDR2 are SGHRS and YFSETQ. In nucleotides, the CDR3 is TGCGCCAGCAGCTGGGGGACAGGGGGCTATGGCTACACCTTC. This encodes CASSWGTGGYGYTF.